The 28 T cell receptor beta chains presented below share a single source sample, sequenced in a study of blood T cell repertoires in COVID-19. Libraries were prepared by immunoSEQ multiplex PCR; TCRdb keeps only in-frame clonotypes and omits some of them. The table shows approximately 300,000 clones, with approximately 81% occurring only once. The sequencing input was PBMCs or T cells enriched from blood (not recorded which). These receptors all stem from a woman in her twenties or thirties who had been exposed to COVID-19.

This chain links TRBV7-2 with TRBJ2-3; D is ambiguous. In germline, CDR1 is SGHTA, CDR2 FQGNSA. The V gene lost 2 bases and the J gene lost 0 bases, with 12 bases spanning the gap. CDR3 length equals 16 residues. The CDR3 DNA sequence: TGTGCCAGCAGCTTAATTGCGGCGGTAAGCACAGATACGCAGTATTTT. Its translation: CASSLIAAVSTDTQYF.

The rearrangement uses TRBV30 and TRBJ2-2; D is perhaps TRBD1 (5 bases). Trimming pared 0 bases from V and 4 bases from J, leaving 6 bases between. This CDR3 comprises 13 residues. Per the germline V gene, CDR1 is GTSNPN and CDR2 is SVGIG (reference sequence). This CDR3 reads CAWSVQATGELFF. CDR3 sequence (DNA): TGTGCCTGGAGTGTACAGGCCACCGGGGAGCTGTTTTTT.

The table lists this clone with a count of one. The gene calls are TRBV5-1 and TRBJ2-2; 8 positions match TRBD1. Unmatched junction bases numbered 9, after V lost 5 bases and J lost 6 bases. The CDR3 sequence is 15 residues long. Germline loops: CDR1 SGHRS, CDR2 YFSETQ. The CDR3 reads CASSFNRGDAGELFF. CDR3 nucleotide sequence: TGCGCCAGCAGTTTTAACAGGGGGGACGCCGGGGAGCTGTTTTTT.

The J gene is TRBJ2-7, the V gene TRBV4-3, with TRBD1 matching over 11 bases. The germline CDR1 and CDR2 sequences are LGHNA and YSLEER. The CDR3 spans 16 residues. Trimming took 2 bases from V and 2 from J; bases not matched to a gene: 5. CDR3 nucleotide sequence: TGCGCCAGCAGCCAAACACCGGGACAGGGGGCCTACGAGCAGTACTTC. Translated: CASSQTPGQGAYEQYF.

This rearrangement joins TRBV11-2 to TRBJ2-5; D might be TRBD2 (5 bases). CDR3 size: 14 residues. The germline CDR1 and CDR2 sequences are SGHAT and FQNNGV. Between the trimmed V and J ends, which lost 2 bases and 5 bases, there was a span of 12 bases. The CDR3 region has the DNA TGTGCCAGCAGCTTAATGAGGGATGGCGAGACCCAGTACTTC. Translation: CASSLMRDGETQYF.

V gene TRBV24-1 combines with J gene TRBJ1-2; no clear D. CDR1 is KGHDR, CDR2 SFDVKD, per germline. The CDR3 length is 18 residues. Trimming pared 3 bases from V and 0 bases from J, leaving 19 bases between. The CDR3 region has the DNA TGTGCCACCAGTGATCCCTCGTCGACTACCGGAGCTAACTATGGCTACACCTTC. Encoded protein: CATSDPSSTTGANYGYTF.

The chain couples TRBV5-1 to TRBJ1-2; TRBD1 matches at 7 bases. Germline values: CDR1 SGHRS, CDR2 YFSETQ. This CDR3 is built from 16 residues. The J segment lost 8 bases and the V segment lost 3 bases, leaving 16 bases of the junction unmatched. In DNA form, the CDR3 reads TGCGCCAGCAGCTCCATATCTGTACAGGGGAATGAGGGCTACACCTTC. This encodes CASSSISVQGNEGYTF.

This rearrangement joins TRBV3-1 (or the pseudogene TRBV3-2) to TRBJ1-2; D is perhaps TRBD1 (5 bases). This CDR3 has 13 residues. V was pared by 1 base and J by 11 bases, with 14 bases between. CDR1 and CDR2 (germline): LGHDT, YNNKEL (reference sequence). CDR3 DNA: TGTGCCAGCAGCCAAGTGGAAAGGGGCCGGTACACCTTC. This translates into CASSQVERGRYTF.

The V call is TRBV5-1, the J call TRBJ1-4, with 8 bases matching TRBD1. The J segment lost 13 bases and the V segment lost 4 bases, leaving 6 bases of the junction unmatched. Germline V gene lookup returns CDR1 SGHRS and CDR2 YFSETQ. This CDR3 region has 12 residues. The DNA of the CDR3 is TGCGCCAGCAGCCAAGGACAGGGAGGACTGTTTTTT. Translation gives CASSQGQGGLFF.

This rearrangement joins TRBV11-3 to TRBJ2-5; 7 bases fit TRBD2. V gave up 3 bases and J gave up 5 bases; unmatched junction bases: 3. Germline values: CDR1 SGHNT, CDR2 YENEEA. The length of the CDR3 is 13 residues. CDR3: CASSLTSLETQYF. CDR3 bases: TGTGCCAGCAGCTTGACTAGCTTGGAGACCCAGTACTTC.

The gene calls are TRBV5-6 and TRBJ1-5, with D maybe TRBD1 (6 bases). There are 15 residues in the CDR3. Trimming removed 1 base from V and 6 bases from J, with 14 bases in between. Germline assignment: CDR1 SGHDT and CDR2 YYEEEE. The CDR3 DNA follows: TGTGCCAGCAGCTTGACAGGGCTTCGGTCTCAGCCCCAGCATTTT. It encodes CASSLTGLRSQPQHF.

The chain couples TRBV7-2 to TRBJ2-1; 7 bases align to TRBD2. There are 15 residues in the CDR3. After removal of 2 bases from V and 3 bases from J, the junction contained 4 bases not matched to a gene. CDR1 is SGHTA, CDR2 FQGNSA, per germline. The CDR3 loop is CASSLSGLNYNEQFF. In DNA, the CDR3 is TGTGCCAGCAGCTTATCGGGACTAAACTACAATGAGCAGTTCTTC.

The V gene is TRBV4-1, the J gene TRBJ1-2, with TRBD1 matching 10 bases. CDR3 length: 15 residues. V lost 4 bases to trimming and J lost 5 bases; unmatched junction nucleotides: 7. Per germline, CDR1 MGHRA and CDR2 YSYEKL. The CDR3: CASSLRDRGQYGYTF. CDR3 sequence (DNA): TGCGCCAGCAGCCTCCGAGACAGGGGGCAATATGGCTACACCTTC.

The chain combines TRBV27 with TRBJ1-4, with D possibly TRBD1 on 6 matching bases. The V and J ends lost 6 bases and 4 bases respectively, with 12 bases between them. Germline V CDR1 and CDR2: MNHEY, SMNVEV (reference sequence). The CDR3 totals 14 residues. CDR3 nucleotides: TGTGCCAGCAGCCGAGACAGGTATAATGAAAAACTGTTTTTT. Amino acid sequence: CASSRDRYNEKLFF. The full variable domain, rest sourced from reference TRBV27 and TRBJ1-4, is EAQVTQNPRYLITVTGKKLTVTCSQNMNHEYMSWYRQDPGLGLRQIYYSMNVEVTDKGDVPEGYKVSRKEKRNFPLILESPSPNQTSLYFCASSRDRYNEKLFFGSGTQLSVL.

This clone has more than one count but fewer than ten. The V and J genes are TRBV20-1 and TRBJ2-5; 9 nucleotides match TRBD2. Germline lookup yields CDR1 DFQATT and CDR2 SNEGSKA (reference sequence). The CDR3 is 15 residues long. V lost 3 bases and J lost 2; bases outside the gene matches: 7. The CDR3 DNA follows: TGCAGTGCTAGTAATCGCGGGGGGGCACAAGAGACCCAGTACTTC. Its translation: CSASNRGGAQETQYF.

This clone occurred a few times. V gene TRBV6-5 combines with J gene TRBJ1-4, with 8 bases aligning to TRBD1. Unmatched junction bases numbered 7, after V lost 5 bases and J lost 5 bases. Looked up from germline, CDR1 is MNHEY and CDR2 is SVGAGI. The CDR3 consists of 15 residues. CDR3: CASSPWTGSNEKLFF. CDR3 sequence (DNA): TGTGCCAGCAGTCCTTGGACAGGGAGCAATGAAAAACTGTTTTTT.

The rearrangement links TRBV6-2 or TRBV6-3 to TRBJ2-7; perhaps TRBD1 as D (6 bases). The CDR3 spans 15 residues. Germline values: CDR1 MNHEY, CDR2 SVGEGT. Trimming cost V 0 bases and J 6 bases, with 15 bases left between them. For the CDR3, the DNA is TGTGCCAGCAGTTACTCGATACAGGGCAGGGTCGAGCAGTACTTC. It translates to CASSYSIQGRVEQYF.

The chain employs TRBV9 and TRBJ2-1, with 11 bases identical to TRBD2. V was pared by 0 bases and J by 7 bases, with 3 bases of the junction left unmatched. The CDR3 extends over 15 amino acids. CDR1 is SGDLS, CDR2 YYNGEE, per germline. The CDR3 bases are TGTGCCAGCAGCGTAGCGACTAGCGGGAATAATGAGCAGTTCTTC. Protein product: CASSVATSGNNEQFF.

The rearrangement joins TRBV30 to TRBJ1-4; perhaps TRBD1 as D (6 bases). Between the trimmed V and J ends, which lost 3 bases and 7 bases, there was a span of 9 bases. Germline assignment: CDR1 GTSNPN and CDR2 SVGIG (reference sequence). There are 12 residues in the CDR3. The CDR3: CAWRRGFEKLFF. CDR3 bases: TGTGCCTGGAGGAGGGGGTTTGAAAAACTGTTTTTT.

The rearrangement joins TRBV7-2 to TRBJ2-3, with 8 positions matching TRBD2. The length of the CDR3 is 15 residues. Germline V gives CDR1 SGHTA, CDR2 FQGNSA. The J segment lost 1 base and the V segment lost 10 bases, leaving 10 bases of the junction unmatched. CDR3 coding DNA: TGTGCCACCATCGGGGGGGGCGGAGGCACAGATACGCAGTATTTT. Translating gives CATIGGGGGTDTQYF. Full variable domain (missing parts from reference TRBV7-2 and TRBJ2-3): GAGVSQSPSNKVTEKGKDVELRCDPISGHTALYWYRQSLGQGLEFLIYFQGNSAPDKSGLPSDRFSAERTGGSVSTLTIQRTQQEDSAVYLCATIGGGGGTDTQYFGPGTRLTVL.

CDR3 nucleotide sequence: TGTGCCAGCAGTGAAACAGATCTAGCCAAAAACATTCAGTACTTC. Translated, it gives CASSETDLAKNIQYF. The chain carries TRBV2 and TRBJ2-4; D is ambiguous. CDR1 and CDR2 (germline): SNHLY, FYNNEI. The CDR3 runs 15 residues. V was pared by 2 bases and J by 0 bases, with 8 bases between. Based on the CDR3 plus reference TRBV2 and TRBJ2-4, the full variable domain is EPEVTQTPSHQVTQMGQEVILRCVPISNHLYFYWYRQILGQKVEFLVSFYNNEISEKSEIFDDQFSVERPDGSNFTLKIRSTKLEDSAMYFCASSETDLAKNIQYFGAGTRLSVL.

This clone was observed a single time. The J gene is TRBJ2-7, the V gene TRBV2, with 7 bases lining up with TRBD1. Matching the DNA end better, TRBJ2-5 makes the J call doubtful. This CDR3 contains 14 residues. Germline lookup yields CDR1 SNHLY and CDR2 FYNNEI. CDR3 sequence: CASTKADRRRTQYF. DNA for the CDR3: TGTGCCAGCACGAAGGCGGACAGGCGGAGGACCCAGTACTTC.

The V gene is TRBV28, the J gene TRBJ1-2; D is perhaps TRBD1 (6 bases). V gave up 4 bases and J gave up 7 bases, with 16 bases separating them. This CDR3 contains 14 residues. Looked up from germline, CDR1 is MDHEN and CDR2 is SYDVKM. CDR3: CASSSGTPAGGYTF. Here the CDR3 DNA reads TGTGCCAGCAGTTCCGGGACACCCGCGGGTGGCTACACCTTC.

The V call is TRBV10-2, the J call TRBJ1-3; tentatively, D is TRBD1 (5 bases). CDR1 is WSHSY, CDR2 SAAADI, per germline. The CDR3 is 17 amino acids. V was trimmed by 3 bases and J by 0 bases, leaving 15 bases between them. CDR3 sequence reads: CASSDDQTASSGNTIYF. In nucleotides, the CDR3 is TGCGCCAGCAGTGACGACCAGACAGCCTCCTCTGGAAACACCATATATTTT.

The CDR3 spells CAWSPRGLRYTGELFF. The CDR3 nucleotides read TGTGCCTGGAGTCCACGGGGATTGAGGTACACCGGGGAGCTGTTTTTT. V gene TRBV30 combines with J gene TRBJ2-2, with D maybe TRBD2 (5 bases). The V gene lost 2 bases and the J gene lost 3 bases, with 16 bases spanning the gap. The CDR3 runs to 16 residues. CDR1 GTSNPN and CDR2 SVGIG come from the germline V gene (reference sequence).

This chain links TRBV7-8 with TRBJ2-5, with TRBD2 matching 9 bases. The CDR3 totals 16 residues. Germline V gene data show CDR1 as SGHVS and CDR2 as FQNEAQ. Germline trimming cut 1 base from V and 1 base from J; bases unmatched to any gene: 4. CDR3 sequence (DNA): TGTGCCAGCAGCTTAGGCGGGGGGGGCCGCCAAGAGACCCAGTACTTC. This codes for CASSLGGGGRQETQYF.

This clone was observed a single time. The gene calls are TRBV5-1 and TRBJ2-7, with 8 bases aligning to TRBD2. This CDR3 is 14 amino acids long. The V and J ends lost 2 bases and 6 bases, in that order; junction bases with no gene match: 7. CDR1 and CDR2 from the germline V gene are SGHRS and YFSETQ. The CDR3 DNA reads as TGCGCCAGCAGCTTCGAATACGGGAGGGGCGAGCAGTACTTC. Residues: CASSFEYGRGEQYF.

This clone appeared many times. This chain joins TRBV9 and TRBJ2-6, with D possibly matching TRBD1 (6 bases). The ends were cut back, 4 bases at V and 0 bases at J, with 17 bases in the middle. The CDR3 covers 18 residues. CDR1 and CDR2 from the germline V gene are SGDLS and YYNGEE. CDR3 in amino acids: CASSPSNTGISGANVLTF. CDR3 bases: TGTGCCAGCAGCCCAAGTAACACAGGGATCTCTGGGGCCAACGTCCTGACTTTC.